The T cell receptor (beta chain) under discussion was sequenced for a study of T cell changes during pregnancy in multiple sclerosis. Method: immunoSEQ multiplex PCR; TCRdb's copy keeps in-frame clones and lacks some. The repertoire holds roughly 99,000 clones, with roughly 94% as singletons. V shed 3 bases and J shed 7 bases, with 10 bases lying between them. The V gene's germline CDR1 is SNHLY and CDR2 FYNNEI. The CDR3 has 13 amino acids. This chain links TRBV2 with TRBJ1-5; the D is unclear. This TCR was sampled from a female donor in good health, enrolled as a control in a pregnancy study. Sequenced here: peripheral blood, sampled after pregnancy. CDR3 in amino acids: CASSDPGSQPQHF. CDR3 in DNA: TGTGCCAGCAGTGATCCGGGGAGCCAGCCCCAGCATTTT.